The 2 T cell receptor beta chains given below trace back to one sample, sequenced in a study of metastatic and nonmetastatic thyroid tumors. Each patient went into thyroid surgery without having received any treatment. MiXCR re-clonotyped the PCR reads for TCRdb. The sample holds fewer than 35,000 clones; less than 14% are singletons and the top ten take about a sixth. Sequenced input: blood. The receptors were gathered from a female donor with papillary thyroid cancer or a benign thyroid nodule (not recorded which). Some clones in this sample may be carry-over from other donors' samples.

The chain is built from TRBV7-8 and TRBJ2-2; D may be TRBD1 (5 bases). The CDR3 has 14 amino acids. V dropped 1 base and J dropped 6 bases, with 9 bases sitting between them. Germline values: CDR1 SGHVS, CDR2 FQNEAQ. The CDR3 protein is CASSLDQGPGELFF. CDR3 DNA: TGTGCCAGCAGCTTAGATCAGGGTCCCGGGGAGCTGTTTTTT.

This clone was counted at least ten times. The gene calls are TRBV27 and TRBJ2-1; 12 bases match TRBD2. V lost 3 bases to trimming and J lost 10 bases; unmatched junction nucleotides: 7. CDR1 is MNHEY, CDR2 SMNVEV, per germline (reference sequence). CDR3 length equals 15 residues. CDR3 bases: TGTGCCAGCAGTTTGCTAGCGGGAGGGGTAGGAGAGCAGTTCTTC. This codes for CASSLLAGGVGEQFF.